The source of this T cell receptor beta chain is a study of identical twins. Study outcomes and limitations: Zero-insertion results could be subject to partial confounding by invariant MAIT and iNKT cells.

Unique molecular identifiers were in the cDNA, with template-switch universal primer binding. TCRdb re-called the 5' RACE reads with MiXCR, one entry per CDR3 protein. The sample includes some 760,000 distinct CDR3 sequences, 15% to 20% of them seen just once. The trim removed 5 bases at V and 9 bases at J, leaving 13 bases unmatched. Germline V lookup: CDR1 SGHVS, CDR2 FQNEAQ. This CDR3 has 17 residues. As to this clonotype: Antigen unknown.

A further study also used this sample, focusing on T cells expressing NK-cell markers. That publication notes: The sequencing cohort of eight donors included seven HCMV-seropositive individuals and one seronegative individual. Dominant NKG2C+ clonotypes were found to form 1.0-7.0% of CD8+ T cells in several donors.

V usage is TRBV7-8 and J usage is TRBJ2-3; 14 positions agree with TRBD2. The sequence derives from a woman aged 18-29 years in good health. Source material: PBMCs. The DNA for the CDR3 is TGTGCCAGCAGCCAAAGGTCCCTAGGGACTAGCGGGGGAACGCAGTATTTT. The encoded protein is CASSQRSLGTSGGTQYF.